Below are 14 T cell receptor beta chains sequenced from a single sample in a study of brain T cells in children with intractable seizures. TCRdb keeps only in-frame clones here, not all; method: immunoSEQ multiplex PCR. The data hold about 110,000 clones, with approximately 94% observed a single time. Material: peripheral blood, obtained at surgery. The receptors originated from a boy in the first two years of life with hemimegalencephaly and intractable seizures.

V is TRBV4-1 and J is TRBJ2-1; 11 bases map to TRBD2. Germline V lookup: CDR1 MGHRA, CDR2 YSYEKL. The CDR3 runs to 18 residues. The V and J ends lost 3 bases and 3 bases, in that order; junction bases with no gene match: 10. The CDR3 DNA reads as TGCGCCAGCAGCCATCAACCGACTAGCGGGGTCTTCTACAATGAGCAGTTCTTC. It specifies CASSHQPTSGVFYNEQFF.

The count of this clone is one. The genes are TRBV2 and TRBJ1-3, with D perhaps TRBD1 (5 bases). The CDR3 sequence is 16 residues long. V lost 5 bases and J 0 bases, leaving 14 bases between the germline ends. Germline CDR1 SNHLY, CDR2 FYNNEI. The CDR3: CASSRWGANSGNTIYF. The CDR3 region has the DNA TGTGCCAGCAGTCGGTGGGGCGCAAACTCTGGAAACACCATATATTTT.

The chain uses TRBV4-1 and TRBJ2-4, with D perhaps given as TRBD1 or TRBD2 (5 bases each). CDR1 and CDR2 from the germline V gene are MGHRA and YSYEKL. V lost 5 bases to trimming and J lost 0 bases, with 14 bases between them. CDR3 length: 16 amino acids. CDR3 sequence reads: CASSFRDGLAKNIQYF. The CDR3 region has the DNA TGCGCCAGCAGCTTCCGGGACGGCTTAGCCAAAAACATTCAGTACTTC.

With regard to this clone: The junction does not match germline at one end; this may be a read error. V usage is TRBV3-1 (or the pseudogene TRBV3-2) and J usage is TRBJ1-6; 8 bases align to TRBD1. The CDR3 extends over 12 amino acids. The V gene's germline CDR1 is LGHDT and CDR2 YNNKEL (reference sequence). Written as DNA, the CDR3 is TGTGCCAGCAGCCCCGGGTGGGGACAGGACGTCTTT. Its protein is CASSPGWGQDVF.

This chain uses TRBV10-1 with TRBJ2-1; D is uncertain. Trimming shortened V by 4 bases and J by 2 bases, and 21 bases separated the two germline ends. The germline gives CDR1 WNHNN, CDR2 SYGVQD (reference sequence). CDR3 length equals 18 residues. CDR3 DNA sequence: TGCGCCAGCAGTGGTGGGTACTACGGACCCTTCGCCTACAATGAGCAGTTCTTC. As protein: CASSGGYYGPFAYNEQFF.

This chain uses TRBV11-3 with TRBJ2-7; D gene ambiguous. The CDR3 has 12 amino acids. The V end was cut by 3 bases, the J end by 3 bases, with 6 bases between. The germline V gene has CDR1 SGHNT and CDR2 YENEEA. CDR3 sequence (DNA): TGTGCCAGCAGCTTTAACATCTACGAGCAGTACTTC. As protein: CASSFNIYEQYF.

The chain links TRBV10-2 to TRBJ2-2, with 9 nucleotides matching TRBD2. Unmatched junction bases numbered 14, after V lost 7 bases and J lost 2 bases. Per the germline V gene, CDR1 is WSHSY and CDR2 is SAAADI. The CDR3 has 18 amino acids. CDR3 amino acids: CASKVRAGGSLNTGELFF. The CDR3 nucleotides are TGCGCCAGCAAGGTACGAGCGGGAGGCTCTCTTAACACCGGGGAGCTGTTTTTT.

The chain links TRBV19 to TRBJ2-6; 7 bases are shared with TRBD2. V was pared by 3 bases and J by 2 bases, with 1 base of the junction left unmatched. Germline values: CDR1 LNHDA, CDR2 SQIVND (reference sequence). The CDR3 contains 15 residues. The CDR3 here is CASSIRGAGANVLTF. The CDR3 DNA reads TGTGCCAGTAGTATTCGGGGGGCTGGGGCCAACGTCCTGACTTTC.

The chain carries TRBV10-3 and TRBJ2-3; 10 bases align to TRBD2. Germline V gene data show CDR1 as ENHRY and CDR2 as SYGVKD. V gave up 6 bases and J gave up 3 bases; unmatched junction bases: 6. The CDR3 loop spans 15 amino acids. The DNA for the CDR3 is TGTGCCATCAGCGATAGCGGGAGGCTGACAGATACGCAGTATTTT. Protein sequence: CAISDSGRLTDTQYF.

The chain carries TRBV6-2 or TRBV6-3 and TRBJ2-7, with TRBD1 matching over 7 bases. The CDR3 totals 15 residues. J was trimmed by 0 bases and V by 2 bases; bases with no gene match: 4. The germline V gene encodes CDR1 MNHEY and CDR2 SVGEGT. This CDR3 is CASSYTDRTSYEQYF. DNA of the CDR3: TGTGCCAGCAGTTACACGGACAGGACCTCCTACGAGCAGTACTTC.

The rearrangement uses TRBV2 and TRBJ2-3; 9 bases are shared with TRBD1. CDR1 and CDR2 from the germline V gene are SNHLY and FYNNEI. This CDR3 has 14 amino acids. Trimming at V came to 6 bases and at J to 5 bases, leaving 6 bases not matched to a gene. CDR3 coding DNA: TGTGCCAGCAGCGACAGGGGGGGTGTAGATACGCAGTATTTT. Translation gives CASSDRGGVDTQYF.

The rearrangement links TRBV18 to TRBJ2-7; the match to TRBD2 covers 9 bases. Germline values: CDR1 KGHSH, CDR2 LQKENI. The V and J ends lost 1 base and 3 bases, in that order; junction bases with no gene match: 4. The CDR3 contains 15 residues. In DNA, the CDR3 is TGTGCCAGCTCACCACTTTGGACTAGCGACTACGAGCAGTACTTC. Protein product: CASSPLWTSDYEQYF. The full variable domain, completed using reference TRBV18 and TRBJ2-7, is NAGVMQNPRHLVRRRGQEARLRCSPMKGHSHVYWYRQLPEEGLKFMVYLQKENIIDESGMPKERFSAEFPKEGPSILRIQQVVRGDSAAYFCASSPLWTSDYEQYFGPGTRLTVT.

The chain has TRBV15 and TRBJ2-5; perhaps D is TRBD1 or TRBD2 (5 bases each). This CDR3 spans 13 amino acids. CDR1 is LNHNV and CDR2 is YYDKDF in the germline V gene (reference sequence). The V and J ends lost 8 bases and 5 bases respectively, with 15 bases between them. The CDR3 DNA follows: TGTGCCACCTCGTGGGGGTATTCGGAGACCCAGTACTTC. This gives the protein CATSWGYSETQYF.

The chain has TRBV6-6 and TRBJ1-5, with a weak D call TRBD1 (6 bases). V lost 6 bases to trimming and J lost 6 bases, with 18 bases between them. This CDR3 comprises 15 residues. Germline loops: CDR1 MNHNY, CDR2 SVGAGI (reference sequence). CDR3 nucleotide sequence: TGTGCCAGCAGACCCACAGGGTTGGGTAGTCAGCCCCAGCATTTT. Amino acids: CASRPTGLGSQPQHF.